These 28 T cell receptor beta chains share one sample of origin, sequenced in a study of CD8 T cells in ankylosing spondylitis. TCRdb reprocessed the 5' RACE reads via MiXCR and lists one record per CDR3 protein. The data contain some 300,000 distinct CDR3 sequences, 20% of them singletons. Sequenced sample: blood, either unsorted or a sorted T cell fraction (not recorded which). The receptors were gathered from a female donor with ankylosing spondylitis or in good health (not recorded which).

This chain joins TRBV28 and TRBJ2-7; 7 nucleotides line up with TRBD1. CDR1 is MDHEN and CDR2 is SYDVKM in the germline V gene. The V and J ends lost 6 bases and 0 bases, in that order; junction bases with no gene match: 8. CDR3 length equals 15 residues. CDR3 bases: TGTGCCAGCAGCAAGTACAGGGGCGCCTCCTACGAGCAGTACTTC. Amino acid sequence: CASSKYRGASYEQYF.

There are a few counts of this clonotype. The chain couples TRBV7-2 to TRBJ2-6; D unclear. CDR3 length: 14 amino acids. V was pared by 7 bases and J by 3 bases, with 10 bases between. Per the germline V gene, CDR1 is SGHTA and CDR2 is FQGNSA. CDR3 region: CASNEDYGANVLTF. CDR3 nucleotide sequence: TGTGCCAGCAACGAGGATTATGGGGCCAACGTCCTGACTTTC.

In this sample, this clonotype turned up many times. The CDR3 here is CSVGRDYGYTF. Here the CDR3 DNA reads TGCAGCGTTGGCAGGGACTATGGCTACACCTTC. The V and J genes are TRBV29-1 and TRBJ1-2; the D gene is possibly TRBD1 (5 bases). V was clipped by 4 bases and J by 3 bases, with 6 bases between them. The germline V gene has CDR1 SQVTM and CDR2 ANQGSEA. This CDR3 comprises 11 residues.

J is TRBJ2-7 and V is TRBV7-2; D is ambiguous. The CDR3 totals 14 residues. Trimming cost V 1 base and J 3 bases, with 10 bases left between them. From germline, CDR1 is SGHTA and CDR2 FQGNSA. The CDR3 bases are TGTGCCAGCAGCTTAGATTACCTGAACTACGAGCAGTACTTC. Protein: CASSLDYLNYEQYF.

This clonotype was found many times. The chain joins TRBV29-1 to TRBJ2-1; D ambiguous. This CDR3 has 14 amino acids. Germline V gene lookup returns CDR1 SQVTM and CDR2 ANQGSEA. Trimming pared 8 bases from V and 0 bases from J, leaving 14 bases between. This CDR3 is CSTPDLSSYNEQFF. CDR3 DNA: TGCAGCACCCCGGACCTAAGCTCCTACAATGAGCAGTTCTTC.

V and J are TRBV7-9 and TRBJ2-1; D is uncertain. Germline assignment: CDR1 SEHNR and CDR2 FQNEAQ (reference sequence). V was shortened by 5 bases and J by 7 bases, with 12 bases between the two germline ends. The CDR3 runs 13 residues. The CDR3 loop is CASSGRRLNEQFF. The CDR3 nucleotides are TGTGCCAGCAGCGGCCGCCGGTTAAATGAGCAGTTCTTC.

The genes are TRBV7-8 and TRBJ2-2; D might be TRBD1 or TRBD2, each matching 5 bases. Germline V gene lookup returns CDR1 SGHVS and CDR2 FQNEAQ. This CDR3 comprises 13 residues. Trimming pared 1 base from V and 7 bases from J, leaving 7 bases between. The CDR3, as DNA: TGTGCCAGCAGCTTAGGTGGGGGCGGGGAGCTGTTTTTT. Translating it yields CASSLGGGGELFF.

In this sample, this clonotype turned up a few times. The chain carries TRBV5-8 and TRBJ2-5, with 7 nucleotides matching TRBD1. This CDR3 region has 14 residues. Germline V gene data show CDR1 as SGHTS and CDR2 as YDEGEE. The ends lost 0 bases at V and 3 bases at J; junction bases unmatched: 2. CDR3 sequence (DNA): TGTGCCAGCAGCTTGGGACAGGGTGAAGAGACCCAGTACTTC. Translating gives CASSLGQGEETQYF.

The chain carries TRBV28 and TRBJ2-1; unclear D gene. V was cut by 4 bases and J by 5 bases, with 12 bases left in between. The germline CDR1 and CDR2 sequences are MDHEN and SYDVKM. This CDR3 contains 14 residues. The CDR3 nucleotides read TGTGCCAGCAGTTCTGTAGCAGCAGACAATGAGCAGTTCTTC. Amino acids: CASSSVAADNEQFF.

This clonotype was counted a few times. The genes are TRBV6-2 or TRBV6-3 and TRBJ1-1; D ambiguous. V lost 2 bases and J 5 bases, leaving 12 bases between the germline ends. The CDR3 length is 14 residues. CDR1 MNHEY and CDR2 SVGEGT come from the germline V gene. This CDR3 is CASSYDTGVTEAFF. The CDR3 DNA is TGTGCCAGCAGTTACGATACGGGAGTTACTGAAGCTTTCTTT.

The V call is TRBV9, the J call TRBJ2-2; no clear D. The V gene's germline CDR1 is SGDLS and CDR2 YYNGEE. This CDR3 is built from 16 residues. V lost 2 bases to trimming and J lost 2 bases, with 13 bases between them. The CDR3 reads CASSVLPTFNTGELFF. The CDR3 DNA follows: TGTGCCAGCAGCGTGCTGCCTACCTTCAACACCGGGGAGCTGTTTTTT.

The J gene is TRBJ2-1, the V gene TRBV7-2; D gene ambiguous. Trimming removed 1 base at V and 9 bases at J, with 7 bases between. Per germline, CDR1 SGHTA and CDR2 FQGNSA. The CDR3 sequence is 12 residues long. For the CDR3, the DNA is TGTGCCAGCAGCTTAGTCCGGCGTGAGCAGTTCTTC. Translation gives CASSLVRREQFF.

This chain connects TRBV3-1 to TRBJ1-4; possible D gene TRBD1, 6 bases. There are 16 residues in the CDR3. Germline CDR1 is LGHDT and CDR2 is YNNKEL (reference sequence). Deletions cut 4 bases from V and 1 base from J, with 13 bases between. CDR3 sequence reads: CASSPGLRGTNEKLFF. The CDR3 region has the DNA TGTGCCAGCAGCCCGGGGCTCAGGGGAACTAATGAAAAACTGTTTTTT.

This clonotype was seen many times. The genes are TRBV10-3 and TRBJ2-3; TRBD1 matches 9 bases. V dropped 4 bases and J dropped 6; count of bases not matched to a gene: 14. This CDR3 contains 17 residues. Germline V gene data show CDR1 as ENHRY and CDR2 as SYGVKD. The CDR3 sequence: CAISVAHTTGGSDTQYF. The DNA of the CDR3 is TGTGCCATCAGTGTAGCTCATACCACAGGGGGCTCCGATACGCAGTATTTT.

The rearrangement joins TRBV7-2 to TRBJ2-7; D unresolved. Trimming removed 5 bases at V and 3 bases at J, with 8 bases between. CDR1 SGHTA and CDR2 FQGNSA come from the germline V gene. The CDR3 extends over 12 amino acids. CDR3 coding DNA: TGTGCCAGCAGCCTCTCCAACTACGAGCAGTACTTC. Amino acid sequence: CASSLSNYEQYF.

V and J are TRBV4-3 and TRBJ2-1, with 7 bases that match TRBD1. The V and J ends lost 1 base and 5 bases, in that order; junction bases with no gene match: 11. Germline lookup yields CDR1 LGHNA and CDR2 YSLEER. This CDR3 is built from 17 residues. Here the CDR3 DNA reads TGCGCCAGCAGCCAAGTGGACAGGTCTAATACTGACAATGAGCAGTTCTTC. As protein: CASSQVDRSNTDNEQFF.

This chain links TRBV4-1 with TRBJ1-4; TRBD1 agrees at 7 bases. The CDR3 is 15 amino acids. Trimming cost V 2 bases and J 6 bases; bases outside gene matches: 6. Per the germline V gene, CDR1 is MGHRA and CDR2 is YSYEKL. The CDR3 nucleotides read TGCGCCAGCAGCCAACCCCGCAGGGGGTATGAAAAACTGTTTTTT. This codes for CASSQPRRGYEKLFF.

The chain links TRBV5-1 to TRBJ2-1; D is possibly TRBD1 (5 bases). V lost 1 base and J 3 bases, leaving 20 bases between the germline ends. Per the germline V gene, CDR1 is SGHRS and CDR2 is YFSETQ. This CDR3 contains 18 residues. The CDR3 protein is CASSLRVPGNIFYNEQFF. CDR3 DNA: TGCGCCAGCAGCTTGAGGGTTCCAGGGAATATCTTCTACAATGAGCAGTTCTTC.

This clonotype was seen more than once but under ten times. The chain has TRBV11-2 and TRBJ2-7, with D possibly matching TRBD2 (5 bases). V lost 4 bases to trimming and J lost 7 bases, with 14 bases between them. The CDR3 runs to 13 residues. Germline V gene lookup returns CDR1 SGHAT and CDR2 FQNNGV. CDR3 sequence (DNA): TGTGCCAGCAGCTGGACTTCCCCTGGGGAGCAGTACTTC. Its translation: CASSWTSPGEQYF. Looking up the rest from reference TRBV11-2 and TRBJ2-7 gives the full variable domain: EAGVAQSPRYKIIEKRQSVAFWCNPISGHATLYWYQQILGQGPKLLIQFQNNGVVDDSQLPKDRFSAERLKGVDSTLKIQPAKLEDSAVYLCASSWTSPGEQYFGPGTRLTVT.

This clonotype was counted only a few times. The rearrangement links TRBV25-1 to TRBJ1-3, with unresolved D. Trimming left V 4 bases short and J 5 bases short, with 0 bases between. The CDR3 extends over 10 amino acids. Germline CDR1 is MGHDK and CDR2 is SYGVNS. The CDR3 loop is CASSGNTIYF. The CDR3 DNA follows: TGTGCCAGCAGTGGAAACACCATATATTTT.

The chain couples TRBV27 to TRBJ1-1; D is uncertain. Trimming pared 2 bases from V and 5 bases from J, leaving 12 bases between. Germline V gene data show CDR1 as MNHEY and CDR2 as SMNVEV (reference sequence). The CDR3 covers 14 residues. In DNA form, the CDR3 reads TGTGCCAGCAGTTTAGTATCGGGGAGGACTGAAGCTTTCTTT. Amino acids: CASSLVSGRTEAFF.

The chain links TRBV5-4 to TRBJ2-2; 10 bases fit TRBD1. The CDR3 runs to 16 residues. V lost 4 bases to trimming and J lost 4 bases; unmatched junction nucleotides: 7. Germline V gene data show CDR1 as SGHNT and CDR2 as YYREEE (reference sequence). The CDR3 loop is CASSRGTGEGTGELFF. As DNA, the CDR3 is TGTGCCAGCAGCCGGGGGACAGGGGAAGGCACCGGGGAGCTGTTTTTT.

CDR3 sequence reads: CASSFGRWDEQFF. Written as DNA, the CDR3 is TGTGCCAGCAGTTTCGGCCGATGGGATGAGCAGTTCTTC. The chain links TRBV12-3 or TRBV12-4 to TRBJ2-1; D is unresolved. V shed 3 bases and J shed 8 bases, with 11 bases lying between them. The CDR3 totals 13 residues.

The chain has TRBV19 and TRBJ1-1; D is unresolved. Trimming pared 5 bases from V and 2 bases from J, leaving 9 bases between. The germline V gene has CDR1 LNHDA and CDR2 SQIVND (reference sequence). The CDR3 totals 13 residues. The CDR3 is CASSLETNTEAFF. CDR3 nucleotides: TGTGCCAGTAGTTTGGAGACAAACACTGAAGCTTTCTTT.

V and J are TRBV6-6 and TRBJ1-1; no definite D call. The CDR3 spans 13 residues. Trimming left V 5 bases short and J 4 bases short, with 11 bases between. Looked up from germline, CDR1 is MNHNY and CDR2 is SVGAGI (reference sequence). CDR3 bases: TGTGCCAGCAGTCCTGAGTTGGGCACTGAAGCTTTCTTT. As protein: CASSPELGTEAFF.

The chain links TRBV12-3 or TRBV12-4 to TRBJ2-2, with TRBD2 as a possible D gene (5 bases). This CDR3 has 14 amino acids. With 9 bases removed from V and 1 base from J, the gap between germline ends came to 12 bases. The CDR3 coding sequence is TGTGCCAGTGGTACCGGGAAGAACACCGGGGAGCTGTTTTTT. Its protein product is CASGTGKNTGELFF.

V gene TRBV9 combines with J gene TRBJ2-3, with D maybe TRBD2 (5 bases). The CDR3 has 15 amino acids. V gave up 4 bases and J gave up 6 bases, with 18 bases separating them. CDR1 is SGDLS, CDR2 YYNGEE, per germline. The CDR3 bases are TGTGCCAGCAGCCCCTCTAGCCTTTCTTGGGATACGCAGTATTTT. Translation: CASSPSSLSWDTQYF.

J is TRBJ2-5 and V is TRBV7-2; 7 nucleotides line up with TRBD2. The CDR3 length is 15 residues. With 2 bases clipped from V and 2 bases from J, the junction kept 5 bases outside the gene matches. Germline CDR1 and CDR2: SGHTA and FQGNSA. The CDR3, as DNA: TGTGCCAGCAGCTTAAATCCAGCGGGACAAGAGACCCAGTACTTC. The encoded protein is CASSLNPAGQETQYF.